This passage covers 7 T cell receptor beta chains from one sample sequenced in a study of response to subunit inactivated influenza vaccine. TCRdb re-analysed the RT-PCR reads in MiXCR, keeping a single row per CDR3 protein. Altogether more than 400,000 distinct CDR3 sequences are present, less than 7.5% being singletons, with the ten largest covering around 13%. Material: PBMCs from blood, obtained around 2 years after vaccination. The receptors come from a man between 50 and 69 years old who received an inactivated influenza vaccine.

This clonotype was seen a handful of times. The chain has TRBV29-1 and TRBJ1-1; D unresolved. This CDR3 contains 12 residues. V lost 5 bases and J lost 5, with 12 bases in between. The germline gives CDR1 SQVTM, CDR2 ANQGSEA. CDR3 residues: CSVQLGGTEAFF. CDR3 DNA: TGCAGCGTTCAACTTGGAGGAACTGAAGCTTTCTTT.

V is TRBV13 and J is TRBJ1-5; D is perhaps TRBD1 (6 bases). Per the germline V gene, CDR1 is PRHDT and CDR2 is FYEKMQ (reference sequence). CDR3 length: 12 amino acids. V was cut by 4 bases and J by 10 bases, with 11 bases left in between. The DNA of the CDR3 is TGTGCCAGCAGCTGGAGGGGGTCACCCCAGCATTTT. Translating gives CASSWRGSPQHF. The whole variable domain, filled in from reference TRBV13 and TRBJ1-5, reads AAGVIQSPRHLIKEKRETATLKCYPIPRHDTVYWYQQGPGQDPQFLISFYEKMQSDKGSIPDRFSAQQFSDYHSELNMSSLELGDSALYFCASSWRGSPQHFGDGTRLSIL.

V is TRBV20-1 and J is TRBJ2-7; 10 bases fit TRBD2. Germline trimming cut 6 bases from V and 0 bases from J; bases unmatched to any gene: 5. Germline V gene sequence: CDR1 DFQATT, CDR2 SNEGSKA (reference sequence). The CDR3 is 14 residues long. Here the CDR3 DNA reads TGCAGTGCCTTGGGACTAGCGAACTCCTACGAGCAGTACTTC. Protein: CSALGLANSYEQYF.

J is TRBJ2-5 and V is TRBV6-5; 10 bases are a match to TRBD1. V shed 2 bases, J shed 5 bases, and the junction held 5 bases outside the gene matches. Germline assignment: CDR1 MNHEY and CDR2 SVGAGI. The CDR3 is made up of 15 amino acids. Here the CDR3 DNA reads TGTGCCAGCAGTTACGGGGGGACAGGGGTGGAGACCCAGTACTTC. This translates into CASSYGGTGVETQYF.

This clonotype was counted ten times or more. The rearrangement joins TRBV29-1 to TRBJ2-4; TRBD1 matches at 12 bases. The J segment lost 1 base and the V segment lost 8 bases, leaving 15 bases of the junction unmatched. Germline loops: CDR1 SQVTM, CDR2 ANQGSEA. The CDR3 contains 18 residues. The CDR3 sequence is CSIAGGTGGFGAKNIQYF. Written as DNA, the CDR3 is TGCAGCATTGCTGGGGGGACAGGGGGCTTCGGGGCCAAAAACATTCAGTACTTC.

This chain links TRBV5-1 with TRBJ2-2; 7 bases are shared with TRBD1. The ends lost 6 bases at V and 1 base at J; junction bases unmatched: 3. This CDR3 contains 14 residues. Germline values: CDR1 SGHRS, CDR2 YFSETQ. DNA of the CDR3: TGCGCCAGCAAAGGGACAGAGAACACCGGGGAGCTGTTTTTT. Translating gives CASKGTENTGELFF.

This clonotype was observed once. The rearrangement uses TRBV5-1 and TRBJ2-5, with TRBD2 identical over 10 bases. V shed 2 bases, J shed 0 bases, and the junction held 7 bases outside the gene matches. CDR3 length: 17 amino acids. Germline assignment: CDR1 SGHRS and CDR2 YFSETQ. CDR3 in amino acids: CASSFLYLAGDQETQYF. For the CDR3, the DNA is TGCGCCAGCAGCTTTCTATATCTAGCGGGGGACCAAGAGACCCAGTACTTC.